One sample yielded the 22 T cell receptor beta chains listed below, sequenced in a study of identical twins. TCRdb recomputed calls from the 5' RACE reads with MiXCR, one row per CDR3 protein. The sample lists 250,000 or so distinct CDR3 sequences; about 7% were seen once. These data were also filed under a second study, of yellow fever vaccine responses in identical twins.

The sequenced sample was memory (CD45RO+) T cells sorted from blood. The origin of the receptors is a woman between 18 and 29 years old in good health.

The chain carries TRBV5-5 and TRBJ1-2, with 12 nucleotides matching TRBD1. The germline gives CDR1 SGHKS, CDR2 YYEKEE (reference sequence). The CDR3 extends over 16 amino acids. J was trimmed by 4 bases and V by 0 bases; bases with no gene match: 4. CDR3 amino acids: CASSLAPGQGAYGYTF. For the CDR3, the DNA is TGTGCCAGCAGCTTGGCCCCGGGACAGGGGGCCTATGGCTACACCTTC. Based on the CDR3 plus reference TRBV5-5 and TRBJ1-2, the full variable domain is DAGVTQSPTHLIKTRGQQVTLRCSPISGHKSVSWYQQVLGQGPQFIFQYYEKEERGRGNFPDRFSARQFPNYSSELNVNALLLGDSALYLCASSLAPGQGAYGYTFGSGTRLTVV.

There are a few counts of this clonotype. The chain carries TRBV7-8 and TRBJ2-2; 9 bases are a match to TRBD2. The V segment lost 5 bases and the J segment 2 bases; nucleotides outside the gene matches: 6. CDR3 length: 16 residues. CDR1 and CDR2 from the germline V gene are SGHVS and FQNEAQ. The CDR3 reads CASSVPTSGNTGELFF. The CDR3 DNA reads TGTGCCAGCAGCGTACCGACTAGCGGTAACACCGGGGAGCTGTTTTTT. The entire variable domain, with the rest obtained from reference TRBV7-8 and TRBJ2-2, is as follows: GAGVSQSPRYKVAKRGQDVALRCDPISGHVSLFWYQQALGQGPEFLTYFQNEAQLDKSGLPSDRFFAERPEGSVSTLKIQRTQQEDSAVYLCASSVPTSGNTGELFFGEGSRLTVL.

The chain combines TRBV20-1 with TRBJ2-7; 7 nucleotides line up with TRBD1. Germline CDR1 and CDR2: DFQATT and SNEGSKA (reference sequence). With 3 bases clipped from V and 0 bases from J, the junction kept 5 bases outside the gene matches. This CDR3 is 14 amino acids long. CDR3 sequence: CSASWDRSSYEQYV. As DNA, the CDR3 is TGCAGTGCTAGTTGGGACAGAAGCTCCTACGAGCAGTACGTC.

This clonotype was observed many times. V gene TRBV5-1 combines with J gene TRBJ2-1; D ambiguous. Germline V lookup: CDR1 SGHRS, CDR2 YFSETQ. The germline V and J ends were trimmed by 0 bases and 8 bases, with 18 bases remaining between them. The CDR3 spans 16 residues. The CDR3 DNA reads TGCGCCAGCAGCTTGGCCCCAGGCTCCTTGTCTCATGAGCAGTTCTTC. Protein sequence: CASSLAPGSLSHEQFF.

V usage is TRBV7-2 and J usage is TRBJ1-2, with D unclear. The germline V gene has CDR1 SGHTA and CDR2 FQGNSA. V was clipped by 4 bases and J by 4 bases, with 10 bases between them. The CDR3 loop spans 13 amino acids. CDR3 in amino acids: CASSSGTPYGYTF. The CDR3 bases are TGTGCCAGCAGCTCAGGAACGCCCTATGGCTACACCTTC.

This clonotype came up a few times. The chain couples TRBV7-9 to TRBJ2-5; D is perhaps TRBD1 (5 bases). Germline V CDR1 and CDR2: SEHNR, FQNEAQ (reference sequence). The CDR3 is made up of 15 amino acids. V lost 6 bases and J 1 base, leaving 15 bases between the germline ends. CDR3: CASRPPQDIQETQYF. The DNA of the CDR3 is TGTGCCAGCAGACCCCCCCAGGACATCCAAGAGACCCAGTACTTC. The variable domain in full, with the rest retrieved from reference TRBV7-9 and TRBJ2-5, is DTGVSQNPRHKITKRGQNVTFRCDPISEHNRLYWYRQTLGQGPEFLTYFQNEAQLEKSRLLSDRFSAERPKGSFSTLEIQRTEQGDSAMYLCASRPPQDIQETQYFGPGTRLLVL.

At least ten counts were recorded for this clonotype. The chain links TRBV20-1 to TRBJ1-1, with D perhaps matching TRBD1 (5 bases). The CDR3 has 13 amino acids. The germline V gene encodes CDR1 DFQATT and CDR2 SNEGSKA (reference sequence). V dropped 3 bases and J dropped 6 bases, with 14 bases sitting between them. The CDR3 region is CSARGVGGSEAFF. CDR3 nucleotides: TGCAGTGCTAGGGGAGTGGGGGGTTCTGAAGCTTTCTTT.

The rearrangement uses TRBV5-1 and TRBJ1-1, with 7 nucleotides matching TRBD1. CDR1 is SGHRS, CDR2 YFSETQ, per germline. Germline trimming cut 1 base from V and 7 bases from J; bases unmatched to any gene: 7. The CDR3 contains 14 residues. The DNA of the CDR3 is TGCGCCAGCAGCTTGCTCGGACAGGACCATGAAGCTTTCTTT. Encoded protein: CASSLLGQDHEAFF.

This clonotype was counted many times. The rearrangement uses TRBV12-3 or TRBV12-4 and TRBJ2-3, with TRBD2 matching over 7 bases. This CDR3 has 15 residues. V shed 2 bases, J shed 3 bases, and the junction held 5 bases outside the gene matches. CDR3 sequence (DNA): TGTGCCAGCAGTTTATATGGGGGGGTAACAGATACGCAGTATTTT. Translation gives CASSLYGGVTDTQYF.

This clonotype appeared a few times. This chain uses TRBV7-9 with TRBJ1-1; TRBD1 aligns across 8 bases. The V gene's germline CDR1 is SEHNR and CDR2 FQNEAQ (reference sequence). The CDR3 is made up of 14 amino acids. The trim removed 4 bases at V and 4 bases at J, leaving 5 bases unmatched. CDR3 in amino acids: CASSSYTGGTEAFF. CDR3 DNA: TGTGCCAGCAGCTCGTACACAGGGGGCACTGAAGCTTTCTTT.

The sample holds a few counts of this clonotype. The chain combines TRBV6-2 or TRBV6-3 with TRBJ2-3, with 7 bases aligning to TRBD2. Per the germline V gene, CDR1 is MNHEY and CDR2 is SVGEGT. The CDR3 has 14 residues. The junction had 3 bases not matched to a gene; V was cut back by 2 bases and J by 4 bases. This chain's CDR3 is CASSYSGEADTQYF. The CDR3 bases are TGTGCCAGCAGTTACAGCGGGGAGGCAGATACGCAGTATTTT.

This chain links TRBV23-1 with TRBJ2-2; TRBD1 aligns across 7 bases. TRBV23-1 carries the ORF label, with uncertain function. V lost 4 bases and J lost 3; bases outside the gene matches: 8. The CDR3 sequence is 16 residues long. For the CDR3, the DNA is TGCGCCAGCAGTCCCCCGGACAGGAAATACACCGGGGAGCTGTTTTTT. It specifies CASSPPDRKYTGELFF.

The rearrangement joins TRBV28 to TRBJ2-2; D is undetermined. This CDR3 is built from 13 residues. Germline lookup yields CDR1 MDHEN and CDR2 SYDVKM. Deletions cut 6 bases from V and 6 bases from J, with 11 bases between. The CDR3 DNA reads TGTGCCAGCAGCTCCCCTGGGGCCGGGGAGCTGTTTTTT. Translation gives CASSSPGAGELFF.

This clonotype was counted many times. The chain employs TRBV14 and TRBJ2-7; D is unclear. V was pared by 3 bases and J by 3 bases, with 3 bases between. This CDR3 has 11 amino acids. The germline CDR1 and CDR2 sequences are SGHDN and FVKESK. CDR3 sequence (DNA): TGTGCCAGCAGCCAGGGCTACGAGCAGTACTTC. Encoded protein: CASSQGYEQYF.

V and J are TRBV6-2 or TRBV6-3 and TRBJ2-6, with D possibly matching TRBD2 (5 bases). V was shortened by 0 bases and J by 0 bases, with 21 bases between the two germline ends. Germline CDR1 MNHEY, CDR2 SVGEGT. CDR3 size: 21 residues. CDR3 region: CASSYSPRGEGSGSGANVLTF. The CDR3 DNA sequence: TGTGCCAGCAGTTACTCGCCCCGGGGAGAGGGCAGCGGCTCTGGGGCCAACGTCCTGACTTTC.

This clonotype was counted ten times or more. The rearrangement uses TRBV12-3 or TRBV12-4 and TRBJ2-5, with D perhaps being TRBD1 or TRBD2 (5 bases each). Deletions cut 6 bases from V and 6 bases from J, with 11 bases between. This CDR3 is 12 amino acids long. CDR3 in amino acids: CASRTGTKTQYF. CDR3 in DNA: TGTGCCAGCAGAACCGGGACGAAGACCCAGTACTTC.

This clonotype was seen only a few times. This chain links TRBV28 with TRBJ2-7; D gene unclear. Trimming shortened V by 5 bases and J by 2 bases, and 4 bases separated the two germline ends. CDR1 and CDR2 from the germline V gene are MDHEN and SYDVKM. This CDR3 region has 11 residues. In DNA form, the CDR3 reads TGTGCCAGCAGTAACACCTACGAGCAGTACGTC. It encodes CASSNTYEQYV.

This chain links TRBV2 with TRBJ2-5; unclear D gene. Deletions cut 3 bases from V and 0 bases from J, with 5 bases between. The CDR3 consists of 13 residues. The V gene's germline CDR1 is SNHLY and CDR2 FYNNEI. The CDR3 bases are TGTGCCAGCAGTGACGGCTACCAAGAGACCCAGTACTTC. It codes for CASSDGYQETQYF.

The chain combines TRBV18 with TRBJ2-5; 8 bases match TRBD1. Per the germline V gene, CDR1 is KGHSH and CDR2 is LQKENI. The CDR3 contains 14 residues. Trimming at V came to 3 bases and at J to 4 bases, leaving 4 bases not matched to a gene. The chain's CDR3 is CASSPQGARETQYF. Here the CDR3 DNA reads TGTGCCAGCTCACCGCAGGGGGCCCGAGAGACCCAGTACTTC.

The J gene is TRBJ1-5, the V gene TRBV20-1; TRBD1 matches 8 bases. With 7 bases clipped from V and 3 bases from J, the junction kept 5 bases outside the gene matches. The CDR3 length is 13 residues. Per germline, CDR1 DFQATT and CDR2 SNEGSKA (reference sequence). The CDR3 DNA is TGCAGTGTTATGGGACAGGACAATCAGCCCCAGCATTTT. It translates to CSVMGQDNQPQHF.

The table lists this clonotype with a few counts. The V call is TRBV7-9, the J call TRBJ2-2, with D perhaps TRBD2 (6 bases). V was trimmed by 8 bases and J by 0 bases, leaving 10 bases between them. The CDR3 length is 14 residues. The germline V gene has CDR1 SEHNR and CDR2 FQNEAQ (reference sequence). The CDR3 loop reads CASHGTSNTGELFF. The CDR3 DNA is TGTGCCAGCCACGGGACTTCGAACACCGGGGAGCTGTTTTTT.

In this sample, this clonotype turned up many times. The rearrangement links TRBV12-3 or TRBV12-4 to TRBJ2-1; TRBD2 matches at 7 bases. The junction had 13 bases not matched to a gene; V was cut back by 5 bases and J by 9 bases. The CDR3 is made up of 15 amino acids. The CDR3: CASSGREAGFREQFF. The CDR3, as DNA: TGTGCCAGCAGTGGCCGGGAGGCCGGATTTCGTGAGCAGTTCTTC.